This entry lists 11 T cell receptor beta chains sequenced from one sample in a study of sequential checkpoint blockade in melanoma. Treatment given: randomized to nivolumab then ipilimumab (arm A) or the reverse (arm B). The table came from immunoSEQ multiplex PCR; TCRdb's copy has only in-frame clones and leaves some out. The sample lists some 4,100 clones, roughly 25% occurring once. The sequencing here drew on tumor tissue (inferred from file names), taken from a patient given nivolumab and ipilimumab in sequence. The receptors originated from a human donor with melanoma.

The rearrangement links TRBV25-1 to TRBJ2-7, with D tentatively TRBD1 (5 bases). The CDR3 extends over 13 amino acids. CDR1 MGHDK and CDR2 SYGVNS come from the germline V gene. Trimming pared 8 bases from V and 1 base from J, leaving 12 bases between. The CDR3 region has the DNA TGTGCCAGCCTGGGGCGCAGTTCCTACGAGCAGTACTTC. It translates to CASLGRSSYEQYF.

The chain joins TRBV19 to TRBJ1-6, with D unresolved. The CDR3 is made up of 13 amino acids. Germline V gene lookup returns CDR1 LNHDA and CDR2 SQIVND (reference sequence). Trimming shortened V by 6 bases and J by 18 bases, and 21 bases separated the two germline ends. The CDR3 DNA reads as TGTGCCAGTAGCAACCCCGGGCCATTCTTGCCCCACTTT. Its translation is CASSNPGPFLPHF.

This clone came up a few times. J is TRBJ2-7 and V is TRBV12-5; TRBD2 might be the D (5 bases). CDR3 length equals 13 residues. CDR1 and CDR2 from the germline V gene are LGHNT and FRNRAP. CDR3: CASTVGSSYEQYF. The CDR3 coding sequence is TGTGCCAGCACCGTGGGGAGTTCCTACGAGCAGTACTTC.

This clone has only a few counts. This sequence joins TRBV11-3 and TRBJ2-7, with TRBD1 matching 9 bases. Trimming took 5 bases from V and 6 from J; bases not matched to a gene: 14. Germline V gene lookup returns CDR1 SGHNT and CDR2 YENEEA. This CDR3 has 16 amino acids. CDR3 region: CASSLQPPGQGGEQYF. In DNA form, the CDR3 reads TGTGCCAGCAGCCTACAGCCCCCGGGACAGGGAGGCGAGCAGTACTTC.

J is TRBJ1-1 and V is TRBV28; no clear D. V was trimmed by 6 bases and J by 3 bases, leaving 11 bases between them. The CDR3 runs 13 residues. Germline CDR1 MDHEN, CDR2 SYDVKM. DNA for the CDR3: TGTGCCAGCAGACGGGCCGATGACACTGAAGCTTTCTTT. Translated, it gives CASRRADDTEAFF.

The rearrangement links TRBV5-1 to TRBJ2-1, with 7 bases aligning to TRBD2. CDR1 is SGHRS, CDR2 YFSETQ, per germline. This CDR3 region has 15 residues. Germline trimming cut 0 bases from V and 4 bases from J; bases unmatched to any gene: 4. DNA of the CDR3: TGCGCCAGCAGCTTGGCTCGGGGGGTTTACAATGAGCAGTTCTTC. It specifies CASSLARGVYNEQFF. The complete variable domain, with remaining parts taken from reference TRBV5-1 and TRBJ2-1, reads KAGVTQTPRYLIKTRGQQVTLSCSPISGHRSVSWYQQTPGQGLQFLFEYFSETQRNKGNFPGRFSGRQFSNSRSEMNVSTLELGDSALYLCASSLARGVYNEQFFGPGTRLTVL.

This clone showed up many times. V is TRBV11-3 and J is TRBJ2-7, with TRBD2 matching over 8 bases. Looked up from germline, CDR1 is SGHNT and CDR2 is YENEEA. The V and J ends lost 3 bases and 2 bases, in that order; junction bases with no gene match: 12. The CDR3 is made up of 17 amino acids. The CDR3 loop is CASSFPGGGRLPYEQYF. The CDR3 region has the DNA TGTGCCAGCAGCTTTCCCGGCGGGGGGCGACTACCCTACGAGCAGTACTTC.

This clone is medium-sized within its sample. This chain links TRBV11-3 with TRBJ2-2; possibly TRBD2 for D (6 bases). This CDR3 has 18 amino acids. V shed 3 bases and J shed 7 bases, with 24 bases lying between them. Looked up from germline, CDR1 is SGHNT and CDR2 is YENEEA. Written as DNA, the CDR3 is TGTGCCAGCAGCTTTGGGGGGATGGACTACCTTTCTGGCGGGGAGCTGTTTTTT. Its translation is CASSFGGMDYLSGGELFF.

In this sample, this clone turned up many times. This sequence joins TRBV11-3 and TRBJ2-2; TRBD1 matches at 7 bases. The CDR3 runs to 15 residues. The germline CDR1 and CDR2 sequences are SGHNT and YENEEA. Unmatched junction bases numbered 7, after V lost 5 bases and J lost 4 bases. The CDR3 DNA is TGTGCCAGCAGCCATGACCGGGACAGCACCGGGGAGCTGTTTTTT. Translated, it gives CASSHDRDSTGELFF.

The J gene is TRBJ1-2, the V gene TRBV5-1; no firm D call. There are 14 residues in the CDR3. Germline values: CDR1 SGHRS, CDR2 YFSETQ. V lost 4 bases and J lost 0, with 10 bases in between. CDR3 loop: CASSTGPANYGYTF. The CDR3 nucleotides read TGCGCCAGCAGCACGGGTCCGGCTAACTATGGCTACACCTTC.

The sample holds a few counts of this clone. The chain joins TRBV28 to TRBJ1-1; D unresolved. CDR1 and CDR2 (germline): MDHEN, SYDVKM. CDR3 size: 17 residues. V lost 4 bases and J 5 bases, leaving 23 bases between the germline ends. CDR3 DNA sequence: TGTGCCAGCAGTTCCCTCCTAGGCGGCTACAAGAGGACTGAAGCTTTCTTT. Its translation: CASSSLLGGYKRTEAFF.